Following are 11 T cell receptor beta chains from one sample sequenced in a study of T cell repertoires in cytomegalovirus infection. MiXCR, run by TCRdb on the reads, gives a single entry per CDR3 protein. The sample has 350,000 to 400,000 distinct CDR3 sequences; roughly a third are singletons. No antigen is known for these receptors. Sequencing used cultured PBMCs, obtained from culture after CMV antigen stimulation. Receptors were obtained from a human donor in good health (CMV status not recorded). Some clones in this sample may be carry-over from other donors' samples.

The genes are TRBV2 and TRBJ1-1; weak D call: TRBD1 (5 bases). The CDR3 has 13 residues. Germline lookup yields CDR1 SNHLY and CDR2 FYNNEI. With 8 bases removed from V and 1 base from J, the gap between germline ends came to 11 bases. As DNA, the CDR3 is TGTGCCAGCCGTTTCGGACAGAACACTGAAGCTTTCTTT. It is translated as CASRFGQNTEAFF.

The chain carries TRBV4-3 and TRBJ2-3, with 9 bases that match TRBD1. V lost 4 bases and J lost 4; bases outside the gene matches: 3. CDR3 length: 14 amino acids. CDR1 is LGHNA, CDR2 YSLEER, per germline. CDR3 sequence reads: CASSPGQGPDTQYF. CDR3 in DNA: TGCGCCAGCAGCCCGGGACAGGGCCCAGATACGCAGTATTTT.

The rearrangement joins TRBV19 to TRBJ2-1, with 13 bases fitting TRBD2. The CDR3 length is 18 residues. After removal of 4 bases from V and 1 base from J, the junction contained 7 bases not matched to a gene. The germline V gene has CDR1 LNHDA and CDR2 SQIVND (reference sequence). The CDR3, as DNA: TGTGCCAGTAGTAAAGGACTAGCGGGAGAGGCGTCCTACAATGAGCAGTTCTTC. Amino acids: CASSKGLAGEASYNEQFF.

This clonotype was detected only a few times. The V gene is TRBV19, the J gene TRBJ2-5; the match to TRBD2 covers 11 bases. The CDR3 loop spans 15 amino acids. The V and J ends lost 1 base and 2 bases, in that order; junction bases with no gene match: 0. In germline, CDR1 is LNHDA, CDR2 SQIVND (reference sequence). The CDR3 nucleotides are TGTGCCAGTAGTATAGTAGCGGGAGGGCAAGAGACCCAGTACTTC. Protein sequence: CASSIVAGGQETQYF.

The V call is TRBV20-1, the J call TRBJ1-1; tentative D call: TRBD1 (6 bases). V lost 1 base, J lost 4 bases, and 16 bases lay in between. The CDR3 is made up of 15 amino acids. The germline V gene encodes CDR1 DFQATT and CDR2 SNEGSKA (reference sequence). The DNA for the CDR3 is TGCAGTGCTAGAGGTCGGGGGGCGATGGGCACTGAAGCTTTCTTT. Translating gives CSARGRGAMGTEAFF.

This clonotype was seen just once. The J gene is TRBJ1-2, the V gene TRBV7-2; TRBD1 might be the D (6 bases). This CDR3 contains 12 residues. The V gene's germline CDR1 is SGHTA and CDR2 FQGNSA. The V and J ends lost 5 bases and 8 bases respectively, with 12 bases between them. CDR3 protein: CASSATGRGYTF. CDR3 nucleotides: TGTGCCAGCAGCGCTACAGGGCGCGGCTACACCTTC.

In its sample, this clonotype was seen a few times. This chain joins TRBV6-2 or TRBV6-3 and TRBJ1-1, with D tentatively TRBD1 (5 bases). The germline CDR1 and CDR2 sequences are MNHEY and SVGEGT. V was clipped by 2 bases and J by 0 bases, with 25 bases between them. The CDR3 runs to 20 residues. The CDR3 DNA sequence: TGTGCCAGCAGTTACCCAACCATTTTAACAACCGACAGTATGAACACTGAAGCTTTCTTT. Amino acids: CASSYPTILTTDSMNTEAFF.

This clonotype was detected only once. The chain employs TRBV5-1 and TRBJ2-1; TRBD2 aligns across 13 bases. The CDR3 has 16 residues. Germline V gene sequence: CDR1 SGHRS, CDR2 YFSETQ. J lost 5 bases, V lost 5 bases, and 7 bases had no gene match. In DNA form, the CDR3 reads TGCGCCAGCAGAACTAGCGGGAGGGCCGGCCACAATGAGCAGTTCTTC. This codes for CASRTSGRAGHNEQFF.

This clonotype was observed at least ten times. This chain links TRBV7-8 with TRBJ2-3; the D gene could be TRBD1 or TRBD2 (5 bases each). The CDR3 has 16 amino acids. Deletions cut 5 bases from V and 5 bases from J, with 20 bases between. Germline CDR1 SGHVS, CDR2 FQNEAQ. CDR3 sequence reads: CASSPRLQVSLDTQYF. The CDR3 region has the DNA TGTGCCAGCAGCCCCCGACTACAGGTTTCATTAGATACGCAGTATTTT.

The chain couples TRBV6-2 or TRBV6-3 to TRBJ2-5; D ambiguous. CDR1 and CDR2 from the germline V gene are MNHEY and SVGEGT. The V end was cut by 5 bases, the J end by 6 bases, with 13 bases between. The CDR3 spans 13 residues. This chain's CDR3 is CASSEILSQTQYF. In nucleotides, the CDR3 is TGTGCCAGCAGTGAAATTCTCTCACAGACCCAGTACTTC.

The chain is built from TRBV6-2 or TRBV6-3 and TRBJ2-5; D gene uncertain. In germline, CDR1 is MNHEY, CDR2 SVGEGT. Trimming removed 7 bases at V and 1 base at J, with 10 bases between. CDR3 length equals 13 residues. This chain's CDR3 is CASTWGSQETQYF. The CDR3 nucleotides are TGTGCCAGCACTTGGGGAAGCCAAGAGACCCAGTACTTC.